This T cell receptor beta chain was captured by sequencing in a study of blood T cell repertoires in COVID-19. Assay: immunoSEQ multiplex PCR; the TCRdb copy retains only in-frame clones and omits some. The profile shows around 230,000 clones, roughly nine tenths of them singletons. The CDR3 totals 14 residues. V was trimmed by 1 base and J by 0 bases, leaving 6 bases between them. CDR1 SEHNR and CDR2 FQNEAQ come from the germline V gene (reference sequence). The V call is TRBV7-9, the J call TRBJ1-2, with D uncertain. The clonotype was recovered from a woman aged 25 to 45 who had recovered from COVID-19. The sequencing sample was made of PBMCs or T cells enriched from blood (not recorded which). The CDR3 loop is CASSLGSANYGYTF. The CDR3 DNA sequence: TGTGCCAGCAGCTTAGGGTCGGCTAACTATGGCTACACCTTC.